This TCR beta chain was documented in a study of T cells in Graves' hyperthyroidism and ophthalmopathy (dated by TCRdb to between 2018 and 2021). For the study in its entirety: Peripheral blood samples were taken at initial diagnosis, before any treatment was given. After sampling, hyperthyroidism patients received methimazole starting at 30 mg daily, and ophthalmopathy patients received high-dose intravenous methylprednisolone. Whether ophthalmopathy could be predicted prospectively was tested in an independent validation cohort made up of under 20 hyperthyroidism patients plus 17 patients who later progressed to ophthalmopathy. A discovery cohort of around 98 patients, approximately 45 with Graves' ophthalmopathy and 55 to 65 with stable Graves' hyperthyroidism, was used to find distinguishing TCR V-J signatures. The study also compared thyroid tissue and blood T-cell repertoires from about six Graves' hyperthyroidism patients. According to the paper, TCR Vbeta CDR3 sequencing was carried out on over 130 peripheral blood samples, which came from fewer than 50 ophthalmopathy, some 73 hyperthyroidism and about 17 progressor patients. The 100 discovery patients were randomly split 7:3 into training and test sets.

Clipping removes 6 bases from V and 3 bases from J, with 5 as the unmatched junction base count. The CDR3 measures 13 amino acids from cysteine to phenylalanine. Only the CDR3 portion is preserved as DNA: 39 bases, with reading frame beginning at the first base. The CDR1 and CDR2 encoded by the germline V gene are MDHEN and SYDVKM. The TCR beta CDR3 regions were amplified from RNA transcripts. The TCR CDR3 was subjected to a first round of RT-PCR using the HTBI primer set and the Qiagen OneStep RT-PCR kit. Libraries were constructed in a second round of multiplex PCR, after which size selection and purification were carried out. Sequencing of the libraries was done on an Illumina HiSeq2000 using paired-end 100 bp reads. On the authors' methods: SOAPnuke was used to process the raw data, removing reads that contained adapters or uncalled bases, had a mean Phred below 15, or lacked an exact match to the constant primer or identifier. High-quality paired reads were merged using COPE v1.2.5, and each unique nucleotide sequence was defined as a clonotype. MiTCR v1.1 was used to align the clonotypes against IMGT TRBV, TRBD and TRBJ reference segments. Analysis was restricted to V-J combinations with a frequency above 0.0001, which covered about 99% of repertoires. A TCS score was defined as the ratio between F50 (clonal expansion) and ExV (chaos), using BLOSUM62-based TCRdist between CDR3 peptides within each V-J. Welch's t-statistics and random forest reduced 450 to 600 V-J features to roughly 13, which were used in a naive Bayes classifier (R e1071). TCRdb trimmed the raw reads at Q25, called clones with MiXCR and kept productive beta chains. Entries that share a CDR3 protein sequence are merged under the most common genes and DNA. These V and J calls rely on TCRdb rather than the paper's analysis. This sample comprises a few hundred thousand distinct CDR3 sequences, roughly a sixth of them detected only once. The ten most abundant clones make up 15% to 20% of the sample.

In the ophthalmopathy patients, disease was moderately to severely active, with a Clinical Activity Score of 3 or more, a NOSPECS grade of 4 or more, and a duration of less than 3 months. Any patient with an uncontrolled infection, another autoimmune disease, pregnancy or lactation was excluded. Diagnoses were based on clinical symptoms, serum thyroxine and TRAb, thyroid ultrasound and orbital computed tomography. Ficoll-Paque density gradient centrifugation was used to isolate PBMCs from approximately 10 ml of fresh peripheral blood. Total RNA was extracted with Trizol reagent, and quality was checked on an Agilent 2100 Bioanalyzer. The investigation overall reported the following: During validation, the model predicted progression to ophthalmopathy a median of roughly six months ahead of onset, with almost 71% sensitivity and more than 72% specificity. No statistical method was used to set the sample size in advance, and investigators knew the group allocation. Most expanded thyroid clonotypes (frequency above 0.001) were also found in blood, which suggests that blood repertoires may mirror thyroid immune responses. A 13 V-J signature model separated ophthalmopathy from stable hyperthyroidism, with about 88% sensitivity and 81.08% specificity in cross-validation and 80%/75% in testing.

Ten or more counts support this clonotype. No antigen is known for it. Nothing much larger sits one base from this clone, and base qualities are not available. Recombination linked TRBV28 to TRBJ2-7, with 7 junctional bases fitting TRBD1. This sequence originates from a woman aged 18-29 years with Graves' ophthalmopathy. Source material: blood. The bases are TGTGCCAGCAGCCCCCCAGGGGGCTACGAGCAGTACTTC. Its translation is CASSPPGGYEQYF. The CDR3, completed at both ends by the reference TRBV28 and TRBJ2-7 genes, gives the full variable domain DVKVTQSSRYLVKRTGEKVFLECVQDMDHENMFWYRQDPGLGLRLIYFSYDVKMKEKGDIPEGYSVSREKKERFSLILESASTNQTSMYLCASSPPGGYEQYFGPGTRLTVT.